Following are 15 T cell receptor beta chains from one sample sequenced in a study of shared clonotypes between healthy human individuals. The assay was immunoSEQ multiplex PCR, and TCRdb's table has in-frame clones only and misses some. The sample shows 450,000 to 500,000 clones, 81% of them seen only once. Sequencing input: PBMCs. The receptors here all came from a woman in her forties in good health. Some clones in this sample may be carry-over from other donors' samples.

This clone showed up just a few times. A read error likely explains this, since a far larger clone differs by one base. This CDR3 is also generated by other DNA sequences in the sample. The V gene is TRBV6-9, the J gene TRBJ1-1; no reliable D call. Germline loops: CDR1 MNHGY, CDR2 SVAAGI. The CDR3 covers 12 residues. The CDR3 DNA sequence: TGTGCTAGCAGTATAAAAGGCACTGAAGCTTTCTTT. Amino acids: CASSIKGTEAFF.

In regard to this clone: Possible read error: a much larger clone is one base away. The same CDR3 arises from other DNA sequences in this sample as well. V and J are TRBV7-3 and TRBJ2-3; 12 bases match TRBD2. CDR3 length: 16 amino acids. CDR1 is SGHTA, CDR2 FQGTGA, per germline. CDR3 region: CASSQGLAGLTDTQYF. For the CDR3, the DNA is TGCGCCAGCAGCCAAGGACTAGCGGGACTCACAGATACGCAGTATTTT.

The J gene is TRBJ1-3, the V gene TRBV14; the D gene is possibly TRBD1 (5 bases). The CDR3 has 17 residues. The V gene lost 0 bases and the J gene lost 1 base, with 13 bases spanning the gap. CDR1 and CDR2 (germline): SGHDN, FVKESK. For the CDR3, the DNA is TGTGCCAGCAGCCAAGATCTCCCCAGGGCTTCTGGAAACACCATATATTTT. The encoded protein is CASSQDLPRASGNTIYF.

The chain joins TRBV27 to TRBJ1-1; tentative D call: TRBD1 (6 bases). CDR3 length equals 15 residues. Trimming shortened V by 3 bases and J by 7 bases, and 18 bases separated the two germline ends. CDR1 is MNHEY and CDR2 is SMNVEV in the germline V gene (reference sequence). The CDR3, as DNA: TGTGCCAGCAGTTTCTTGGGACTTAAACAGGGTGAAGCTTTCTTT. This codes for CASSFLGLKQGEAFF.

This rearrangement joins TRBV27 to TRBJ2-1; TRBD2 might be the D (6 bases). The germline V and J ends were trimmed by 5 bases and 5 bases, with 13 bases remaining between them. The germline V gene encodes CDR1 MNHEY and CDR2 SMNVEV (reference sequence). The length of the CDR3 is 14 residues. The CDR3: CASSPLGLNNEQFF. CDR3 in DNA: TGTGCCAGCAGTCCCCTGGGACTTAACAATGAGCAGTTCTTC.

This clone has only one observation. The V and J genes are TRBV15 and TRBJ2-1, with D maybe TRBD2 (7 bases). Germline values: CDR1 LNHNV, CDR2 YYDKDF (reference sequence). V lost 1 base and J lost 4, with 17 bases in between. The CDR3 runs 17 residues. The chain's CDR3 is CATSRATLGGPYNEQFF. CDR3 coding DNA: TGTGCCACCAGCAGAGCCACTCTCGGGGGGCCATACAATGAGCAGTTCTTC.

The V call is TRBV10-2, the J call TRBJ2-2; 14 nucleotides line up with TRBD2. Unmatched junction bases numbered 10, after V lost 2 bases and J lost 5 bases. The CDR3 covers 19 residues. The germline CDR1 and CDR2 sequences are WSHSY and SAAADI. The CDR3 protein is CASSEPTSGRAGGTGELFF. CDR3 nucleotides: TGCGCCAGCAGTGAGCCGACTAGCGGGAGGGCAGGGGGGACCGGGGAGCTGTTTTTT.

Comment on this clone: A read error may be the cause here, since a much bigger clone is one base away. Other DNA sequences in the same sample also yield this CDR3. This sequence joins TRBV5-1 and TRBJ2-3; the D is unclear. Per germline, CDR1 SGHRS and CDR2 YFSETQ. Trimming cost V 4 bases and J 0 bases, with 3 bases left between them. The length of the CDR3 is 12 residues. CDR3 in amino acids: CASSLSTDTQYF. The CDR3 DNA follows: TGCGCCAGCAGCCTAAGCACAGATACGCAGTATTTT.

Of note for this clone: With only one base between it and a far larger clone, this is likely a read error. The chain uses TRBV27 and TRBJ2-7, with D tentatively TRBD1 (6 bases). Germline V gene sequence: CDR1 MNHEY, CDR2 SMNVEV (reference sequence). CDR3 length: 13 residues. The DNA for the CDR3 is TGTGCCAGCAGTCCGACAGGACCGTACGAGCGGTACTTC. This sequence encodes CASSPTGPYERYF.

Notes on this clone: This likely reflects a read error, since a far larger clone is one base away. This chain uses TRBV29-1 with TRBJ2-3; 7 bases fit TRBD2. The CDR3 sequence is 14 residues long. Germline-derived CDR1 and CDR2 are SQVTM and ANQGSEA. The DNA for the CDR3 is TGCAGCGTTGAATCTGCGGGACTACAAGATACGCAGTGTTTT. Amino acids: CSVESAGLQDTQCF.

This rearrangement joins TRBV30 to TRBJ2-1; 7 bases are shared with TRBD2. Germline lookup yields CDR1 GTSNPN and CDR2 SVGIG (reference sequence). The CDR3 length is 13 residues. The V segment lost 5 bases and the J segment 8 bases; nucleotides outside the gene matches: 9. CDR3 amino acids: CAWARDSGYEQFF. DNA for the CDR3: TGTGCCTGGGCTCGAGATAGCGGGTATGAGCAGTTCTTC.

Remarks on this clone: This sequence is one base from a far larger clone and is likely a read error. As the CDR3 is not closed by the conserved phenylalanine or tryptophan, this likely results from a read error. The V call is TRBV6-5, the J call TRBJ2-7, with 7 positions matching TRBD1. The CDR3 sequence is 13 residues long. CDR1 and CDR2 from the germline V gene are MNHEY and SVGAGI. J lost 3 bases, V lost 10 bases, and 9 bases had no gene match. The CDR3 spells CATSRDSFYEQYL. The CDR3 DNA is TGTGCCACCTCGAGGGACAGCTTCTACGAGCAGTACTTA.

The gene calls are TRBV4-1 and TRBJ2-7; D unresolved. From germline, CDR1 is MGHRA and CDR2 YSYEKL. This CDR3 region has 12 residues. Trimming took off 5 bases at V and 7 bases at J, with 12 bases between the two ends. CDR3 loop: CASSYLRGEQYF. As DNA, the CDR3 is TGCGCCAGCAGCTACCTGCGCGGAGAGCAGTACTTC.

Details on this clone: Only one base separates this from a far larger clonotype, so it likely reflects a read error. The chain carries TRBV5-1 and TRBJ1-1; 8 positions agree with TRBD1. CDR1 is SGHRS, CDR2 YFSETQ, per germline. The trim removed 4 bases at V and 4 bases at J, leaving 6 bases unmatched. CDR3 length: 14 residues. In DNA, the CDR3 is TGCGCCAGCAGCAAATGGACAGGGAGCACTGAAGCTTTCTTT. It codes for CASSKWTGSTEAFF.

The CDR3 region has the DNA TGTGCCACCGAGGGAAGAAAAAGCACAGATACGCAGTATTTT. Amino acid sequence: CATEGRKSTDTQYF. This rearrangement joins TRBV10-3 to TRBJ2-3; D might be TRBD2 (5 bases). The V and J ends lost 10 bases and 0 bases respectively, with 14 bases between them. This CDR3 has 14 amino acids. The germline CDR1 and CDR2 sequences are ENHRY and SYGVKD.